A selection of T cell receptor beta chains follows, all from one sample in a study of TIL therapy for anti-PD-1-resistant metastatic lung cancer. Measured with immunoSEQ multiplex PCR; TCRdb has only the in-frame clones, and not every one. The data show roughly 54,000 clones, with more than 75% seen just once and around 2.6% held by the top ten. The source material was blood, sampled at baseline. The receptors shown here come from a person aged 25 to 79 with non-small cell lung cancer. Both conserved end residues are part of each CDR3. A D gene is named only where the DNA matches it firmly. Only part of the rows carry a size: once, few, many, or a class if the clone is expanded.

J: TRBJ1-3; size: NA; D: NA; V: TRBV3-1/TRBV3-2; CDR3: CASSQAGLISGNTIYF; DNA: TGTGCCAGCAGCCAAGCCGGACTGATCTCTGGAAACACCATATATTTT
J: TRBJ1-6; size: few; D: NA; V: TRBV5-1; CDR3: CASSLEAYNSPLHF; DNA: TGCGCCAGCAGCTTGGAGGCGTATAATTCACCCCTCCACTTT
J: TRBJ1-6; size: NA; D: NA; V: TRBV30; CDR3: CAWSGSSGSPLHF; DNA: TGTGCCTGGAGTGGTTCCAGTGGTTCACCCCTCCACTTT
J: TRBJ2-7; size: NA; D: TRBD1; V: TRBV11-1; CDR3: CASSAGQVWSYEQYF; DNA: TGTGCCAGCAGCGCAGGACAGGTTTGGTCCTACGAGCAGTACTTC
J: TRBJ2-1; size: NA; D: NA; V: TRBV7-4; CDR3: CASSPVVAYSSYNEQFF; DNA: TGTGCCAGCAGCCCAGTCGTAGCGTATAGCTCCTACAATGAGCAGTTCTTC
J: TRBJ2-2; size: NA; D: TRBD1; V: TRBV27; CDR3: CASSKRQGAFTGELFF; DNA: TGTGCCAGCAGTAAACGACAGGGGGCGTTCACCGGGGAGCTGTTTTTT
J: TRBJ1-1; size: NA; D: NA; V: TRBV27; CDR3: CASSGGTNMNTEAFF; DNA: TGTGCCAGCAGTGGAGGGACAAATATGAACACTGAAGCTTTCTTT
J: TRBJ1-2; size: NA; D: TRBD1; V: TRBV12-3/TRBV12-4; CDR3: CASSRGTGGGYTF; DNA: TGTGCCAGCAGCCGCGGGACAGGGGGTGGCTACACCTTC
J: TRBJ1-6; size: NA; D: TRBD1; V: TRBV6-5; CDR3: CASRPPGQGIHF; DNA: TGTGCCAGCAGGCCCCCGGGACAGGGCATCCACTTT
J: TRBJ2-5; size: NA; D: NA; V: TRBV18; CDR3: CASSPPGTGSKETQYF; DNA: TGTGCCAGCTCACCACCCGGGACGGGTTCAAAAGAGACCCAGTACTTC
J: TRBJ1-1; size: few; D: NA; V: TRBV30; CDR3: CAWRSVVTEAFF; DNA: TGTGCCTGGAGGTCCGTCGTCACTGAAGCTTTCTTT
J: TRBJ2-5; size: NA; D: TRBD2; V: TRBV5-6; CDR3: CASSRVPGLGEMETQYF; DNA: TGTGCCAGCAGCCGGGTTCCGGGACTAGGGGAGATGGAGACCCAGTACTTC
J: TRBJ2-4; size: NA; D: TRBD2; V: TRBV3-1/TRBV3-2; CDR3: CASSQQTSVNIQYF; DNA: TGTGCCAGCAGCCAGCAGACTAGCGTGAACATTCAGTACTTC
J: TRBJ1-3; size: NA; D: NA; V: TRBV25-1; CDR3: CASSDSGTGNTIYF; DNA: TGTGCCAGCAGTGATTCTGGGACTGGAAACACCATATATTTT
J: TRBJ1-6; size: NA; D: TRBD1; V: TRBV9; CDR3: CASTQGTGDSPLHF; DNA: TGTGCCAGCACCCAAGGGACAGGGGACTCACCCCTCCACTTT
J: TRBJ2-1; size: NA; D: NA; V: TRBV19; CDR3: CAIRTGGNEQFF; DNA: TGTGCCATAAGGACTGGGGGCAATGAGCAGTTCTTC
J: TRBJ1-5; size: few; D: NA; V: TRBV19; CDR3: CASSISDDSNQPQHF; DNA: TGTGCCAGTAGTATTTCCGACGATAGCAATCAGCCCCAGCATTTT
J: TRBJ2-4; size: NA; D: TRBD2; V: TRBV19; CDR3: CASSLYGTSGSRTNIQYF; DNA: TGTGCCAGTAGTCTATACGGGACTAGCGGGTCGCGCACTAACATTCAGTACTTC